The source of this TCR beta chain is a study of CD4+ T cells in melanoma. Regarding the study as a whole: Neoantigen-specific CD4+ T cells in melanoma reportedly had diverse differentiation states. CD8+ T cell, macrophage and B cell function reportedly correlated with neoantigen-specific CD4+ T cells.

Comment on this clone: Antigen unknown.

CDR1 is MNHEY and CDR2 is SMNVEV in the germline V gene (reference sequence). The length of the CDR3 is 15 residues. Trimming took 6 bases from V and 4 from J, leaving 18 bases between them. Here immunoSEQ multiplex PCR was the method, and the copy in TCRdb shows in-frame clones only, minus some. In the table there are some 12,000 clones, approximately 66% of which are singletons. The sequencing sample was made of cells from a culture (not recorded whether cultured in vitro). The chain combines TRBV27 with TRBJ1-2; D may be TRBD1 (6 bases). The sequence came from a human donor with melanoma. This chain's CDR3 is CASSRTGSVGYGYTF. The CDR3 DNA follows: TGTGCCAGCAGCCGCACAGGGTCAGTTGGCTATGGCTACACCTTC.